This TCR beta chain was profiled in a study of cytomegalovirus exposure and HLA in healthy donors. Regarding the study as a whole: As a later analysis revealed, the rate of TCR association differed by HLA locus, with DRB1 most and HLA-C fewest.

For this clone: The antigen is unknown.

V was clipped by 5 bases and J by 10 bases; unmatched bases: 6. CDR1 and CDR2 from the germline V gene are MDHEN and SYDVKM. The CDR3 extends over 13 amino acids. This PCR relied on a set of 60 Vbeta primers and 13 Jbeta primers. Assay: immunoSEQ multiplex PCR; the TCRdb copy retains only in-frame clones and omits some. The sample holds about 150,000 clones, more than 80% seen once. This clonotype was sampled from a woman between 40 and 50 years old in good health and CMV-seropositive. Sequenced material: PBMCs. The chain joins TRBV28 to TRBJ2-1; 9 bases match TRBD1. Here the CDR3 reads CASSGQGRDEQFF. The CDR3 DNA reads TGTGCCAGCAGTGGACAGGGGCGCGACGAGCAGTTCTTC.